The 16 T cell receptor beta chains below all came from one sample that was sequenced in a study of blood T cell repertoires in COVID-19. Here immunoSEQ multiplex PCR was the method, and the copy in TCRdb shows in-frame clones only, minus some. The profile shows roughly 140,000 clones, about nine tenths of them singletons. The sequencing input was peripheral blood. These receptor sequences come from a man over 45 with active or convalescent COVID-19.

CDR3: CATGGVAPSETQYF. DNA of the CDR3: TGTGCCACGGGGGGGGTCGCTCCGTCCGAGACCCAGTACTTC. The chain links TRBV24-1 to TRBJ2-5, with TRBD2 matching 7 bases. With V trimmed by 10 bases and J by 5 bases, 12 bases remained unmatched. The CDR3 length is 14 residues. Germline V lookup: CDR1 KGHDR, CDR2 SFDVKD.

The chain links TRBV7-9 to TRBJ2-2; 9 nucleotides align to TRBD1. The CDR3 has 15 amino acids. The germline CDR1 and CDR2 sequences are SEHNR and FQNEAQ (reference sequence). Trimming cost V 3 bases and J 6 bases; bases outside gene matches: 5. CDR3 sequence: CASSFGTGSAGELFF. In DNA, the CDR3 is TGTGCCAGCAGCTTCGGGACAGGGTCCGCCGGGGAGCTGTTTTTT.

J is TRBJ2-5 and V is TRBV6-5, with a possible D match to TRBD1 (5 bases). The CDR3 is made up of 14 amino acids. Germline V lookup: CDR1 MNHEY, CDR2 SVGAGI. V was cut by 8 bases and J by 4 bases, with 17 bases left in between. The CDR3 spells CASGRPLQGETQYF. CDR3 DNA sequence: TGTGCCAGCGGTCGGCCACTTCAGGGAGAGACCCAGTACTTC.

The chain is built from TRBV11-3 and TRBJ2-1, with D possibly matching TRBD1 (5 bases). CDR3 length: 15 residues. Trimming pared 2 bases from V and 3 bases from J, leaving 11 bases between. CDR1 and CDR2 (germline): SGHNT, YENEEA. CDR3 loop: CASSLRADIYNEQFF. The CDR3 nucleotides read TGTGCCAGCAGCTTAAGGGCGGACATCTACAATGAGCAGTTCTTC.

This clone has only one observation. The chain is built from TRBV29-1 and TRBJ2-2, with TRBD1 matching 8 bases. The CDR3 loop spans 18 amino acids. V dropped 2 bases and J dropped 2; count of bases not matched to a gene: 13. CDR1 and CDR2 from the germline V gene are SQVTM and ANQGSEA. CDR3 in amino acids: CSVEMDREQPPNTGELFF. CDR3 bases: TGCAGCGTTGAAATGGACAGGGAACAACCACCTAACACCGGGGAGCTGTTTTTT.

This chain links TRBV7-6 with TRBJ1-1, with 9 bases fitting TRBD1. With V trimmed by 5 bases and J by 5 bases, 3 bases remained unmatched. Germline CDR1 reads SGHVS; CDR2 reads FNYEAQ. The CDR3 totals 13 residues. CDR3 in amino acids: CASSPGTGTEAFF. In DNA, the CDR3 is TGTGCCAGCAGCCCCGGGACAGGGACTGAAGCTTTCTTT.

This chain links TRBV5-1 with TRBJ2-7, with TRBD1 matching over 9 bases. With 5 bases clipped from V and 5 bases from J, the junction kept 8 bases outside the gene matches. Germline V gene lookup returns CDR1 SGHRS and CDR2 YFSETQ. This CDR3 has 14 residues. The CDR3 here is CASSSGTGYNEQYF. As DNA, the CDR3 is TGCGCCAGCAGTTCCGGGACAGGGTACAACGAGCAGTACTTC.

This chain joins TRBV3-1 (or the pseudogene TRBV3-2) and TRBJ2-7, with TRBD2 matching 11 bases. CDR3 length equals 16 residues. Unmatched junction bases numbered 6, after V lost 4 bases and J lost 1 base. CDR1 is LGHDT and CDR2 is YNNKEL in the germline V gene (reference sequence). The chain's CDR3 is CASSRGLAGGSYEQYF. The CDR3 DNA reads as TGTGCCAGCAGCCGCGGGCTAGCGGGAGGTTCCTACGAGCAGTACTTC.

The chain employs TRBV19 and TRBJ1-4, with D tentatively TRBD1 (5 bases). The V gene's germline CDR1 is LNHDA and CDR2 SQIVND (reference sequence). The CDR3 covers 16 residues. Trimming removed 7 bases from V and 7 bases from J, with 22 bases in between. The CDR3 coding sequence is TGTGCCAGTAATGGGAGGGACGGACACCTACTTGAAAAACTGTTTTTT. Its protein is CASNGRDGHLLEKLFF.

This chain uses TRBV19 with TRBJ1-1; 9 nucleotides align to TRBD1. The trim removed 3 bases at V and 5 bases at J, leaving 16 bases unmatched. The CDR3 length is 18 residues. The V gene's germline CDR1 is LNHDA and CDR2 SQIVND (reference sequence). The DNA of the CDR3 is TGTGCCAGTAGTATCATTCTCCGGGACAGGGTCGGGGGGACTGAAGCTTTCTTT. The encoded protein is CASSIILRDRVGGTEAFF. The full variable domain, rest sourced from reference TRBV19 and TRBJ1-1, is DGGITQSPKYLFRKEGQNVTLSCEQNLNHDAMYWYRQDPGQGLRLIYYSQIVNDFQKGDIAEGYSVSREKKESFPLTVTSAQKNPTAFYLCASSIILRDRVGGTEAFFGQGTRLTVV.

The chain is built from TRBV19 and TRBJ2-7; tentative D call: TRBD2 (6 bases). From germline, CDR1 is LNHDA and CDR2 SQIVND (reference sequence). Trimming left V 5 bases short and J 4 bases short, with 15 bases between. There are 14 residues in the CDR3. The CDR3 nucleotides read TGTGCCAGTAGTCCCGGCGGGACCCTTTACGAGCAGTACTTC. It is translated as CASSPGGTLYEQYF. Looking up the rest from reference TRBV19 and TRBJ2-7 gives the full variable domain: DGGITQSPKYLFRKEGQNVTLSCEQNLNHDAMYWYRQDPGQGLRLIYYSQIVNDFQKGDIAEGYSVSREKKESFPLTVTSAQKNPTAFYLCASSPGGTLYEQYFGPGTRLTVT.

The CDR3 here is CASSFGGGSEQYF. CDR3 nucleotides: TGTGCCAGCAGTTTCGGGGGAGGCAGCGAGCAGTACTTC. The chain joins TRBV12-3 or TRBV12-4 to TRBJ2-7; TRBD2 might be the D (6 bases). The CDR3 contains 13 residues. Trimming stripped 3 bases from V and 6 bases from J, with 12 bases between.

In its sample, this clone was seen a few times. The chain employs TRBV30 and TRBJ2-1; TRBD2 matches 9 bases. The CDR3 extends over 16 amino acids. CDR1 is GTSNPN, CDR2 SVGIG, per germline (reference sequence). V was clipped by 3 bases and J by 5 bases; unmatched bases: 11. This CDR3 is CAWRSLRLAEDNEQFF. The CDR3 DNA reads TGTGCCTGGAGATCACTAAGACTAGCGGAGGACAATGAGCAGTTCTTC. Filled out from reference TRBV30 and TRBJ2-1, the complete variable domain reads SQTIHQWPATLVQPVGSPLSLECTVEGTSNPNLYWYRQAAGRGLQLLFYSVGIGQISSEVPQNLSASRPQDRQFILSSKKLLLSDSGFYLCAWRSLRLAEDNEQFFGPGTRLTVL.

This rearrangement joins TRBV18 to TRBJ2-5; D may be TRBD2 (5 bases). The CDR3 covers 14 residues. CDR1 is KGHSH and CDR2 is LQKENI in the germline V gene. The V gene lost 1 base and the J gene lost 5 bases, with 11 bases spanning the gap. CDR3 loop: CASSPQGRGETQYF. The CDR3, as DNA: TGTGCCAGCTCACCACAGGGCCGAGGGGAGACCCAGTACTTC.

V is TRBV27 and J is TRBJ1-4; D is perhaps TRBD1 (6 bases). This CDR3 comprises 16 residues. Trimming removed 6 bases from V and 7 bases from J, with 21 bases in between. Per the germline V gene, CDR1 is MNHEY and CDR2 is SMNVEV (reference sequence). This CDR3 reads CASSSGTGRVGEKLFF. DNA of the CDR3: TGTGCCAGCAGCTCCGGCACAGGGCGGGTTGGTGAAAAACTGTTTTTT. Filled out from reference TRBV27 and TRBJ1-4, the complete variable domain reads EAQVTQNPRYLITVTGKKLTVTCSQNMNHEYMSWYRQDPGLGLRQIYYSMNVEVTDKGDVPEGYKVSRKEKRNFPLILESPSPNQTSLYFCASSSGTGRVGEKLFFGSGTQLSVL.

The V and J genes are TRBV11-2 and TRBJ2-7; 11 nucleotides agree with TRBD1. This CDR3 region has 14 residues. Looked up from germline, CDR1 is SGHAT and CDR2 is FQNNGV. Trimming at V came to 4 bases and at J to 5 bases, leaving 4 bases not matched to a gene. CDR3 nucleotides: TGTGCCAGCAGCTCGGGACAGGGGGGTCACGAGCAGTACTTC. Translation: CASSSGQGGHEQYF.